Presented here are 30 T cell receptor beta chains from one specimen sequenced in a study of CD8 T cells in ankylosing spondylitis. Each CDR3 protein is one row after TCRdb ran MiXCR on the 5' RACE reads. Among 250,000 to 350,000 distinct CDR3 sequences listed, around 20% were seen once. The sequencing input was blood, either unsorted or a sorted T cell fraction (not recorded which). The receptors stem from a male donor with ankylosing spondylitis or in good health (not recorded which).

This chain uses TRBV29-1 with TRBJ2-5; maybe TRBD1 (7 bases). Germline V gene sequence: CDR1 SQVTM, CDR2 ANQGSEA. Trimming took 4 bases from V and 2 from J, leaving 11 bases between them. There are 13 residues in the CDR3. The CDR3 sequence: CSVGRDRQETQYF. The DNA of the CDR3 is TGCAGCGTTGGGCGGGACAGACAAGAGACCCAGTACTTC.

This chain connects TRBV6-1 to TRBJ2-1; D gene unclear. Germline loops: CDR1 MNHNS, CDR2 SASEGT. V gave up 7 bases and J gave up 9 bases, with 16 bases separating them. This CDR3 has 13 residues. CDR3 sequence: CASTPRTIGEQFF. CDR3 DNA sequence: TGTGCCAGCACACCTAGAACTATCGGTGAGCAGTTCTTC.

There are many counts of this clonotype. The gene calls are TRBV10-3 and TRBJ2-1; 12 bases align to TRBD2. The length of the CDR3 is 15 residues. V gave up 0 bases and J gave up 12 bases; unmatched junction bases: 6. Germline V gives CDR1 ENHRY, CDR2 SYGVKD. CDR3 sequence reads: CAISESRLAGAVQFF. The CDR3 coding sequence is TGTGCCATCAGTGAGTCGAGACTAGCGGGAGCGGTGCAGTTCTTC.

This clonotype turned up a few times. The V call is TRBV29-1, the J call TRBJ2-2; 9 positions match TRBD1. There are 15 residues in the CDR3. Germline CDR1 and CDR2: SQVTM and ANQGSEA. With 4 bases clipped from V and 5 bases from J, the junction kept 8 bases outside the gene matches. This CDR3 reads CSVGSGQGLTGELFF. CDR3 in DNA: TGCAGCGTTGGTTCGGGACAGGGTCTGACCGGGGAGCTGTTTTTT.

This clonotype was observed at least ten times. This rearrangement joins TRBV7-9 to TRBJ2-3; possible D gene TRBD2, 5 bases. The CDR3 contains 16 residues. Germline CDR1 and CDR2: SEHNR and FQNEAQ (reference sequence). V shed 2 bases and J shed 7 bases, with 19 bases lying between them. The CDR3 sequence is CASSLPEDRRRNTQYF. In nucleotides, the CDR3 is TGTGCCAGCAGCTTACCGGAGGACCGCCGGCGGAATACGCAGTATTTT. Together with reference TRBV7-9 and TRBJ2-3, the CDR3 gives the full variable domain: DTGVSQNPRHKITKRGQNVTFRCDPISEHNRLYWYRQTLGQGPEFLTYFQNEAQLEKSRLLSDRFSAERPKGSFSTLEIQRTEQGDSAMYLCASSLPEDRRRNTQYFGPGTRLTVL.

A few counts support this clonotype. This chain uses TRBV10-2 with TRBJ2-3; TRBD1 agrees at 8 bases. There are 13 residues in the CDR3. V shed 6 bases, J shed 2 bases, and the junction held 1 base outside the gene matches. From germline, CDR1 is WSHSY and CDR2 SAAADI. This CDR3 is CASRGQDTDTQYF. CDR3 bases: TGCGCCAGCAGGGGACAGGACACAGATACGCAGTATTTT.

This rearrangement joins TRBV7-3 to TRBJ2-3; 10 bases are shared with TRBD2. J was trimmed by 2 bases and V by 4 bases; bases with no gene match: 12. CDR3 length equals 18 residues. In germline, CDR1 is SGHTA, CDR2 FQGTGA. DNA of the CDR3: TGTGCCAGCAGCTCCCTTAAAAGAACTAGCGGGATCACAGATACGCAGTATTTT. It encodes CASSSLKRTSGITDTQYF.

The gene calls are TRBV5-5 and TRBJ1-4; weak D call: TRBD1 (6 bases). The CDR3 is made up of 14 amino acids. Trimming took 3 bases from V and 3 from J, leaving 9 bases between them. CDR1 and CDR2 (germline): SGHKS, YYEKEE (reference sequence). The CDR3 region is CASSSGDSNEKLFF. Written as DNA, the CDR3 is TGTGCCAGCAGCTCAGGGGACTCTAATGAAAAACTGTTTTTT.

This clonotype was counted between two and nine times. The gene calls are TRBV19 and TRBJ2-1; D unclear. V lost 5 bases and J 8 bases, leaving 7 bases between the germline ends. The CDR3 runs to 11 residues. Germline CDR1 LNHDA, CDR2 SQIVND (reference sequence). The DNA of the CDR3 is TGTGCCAGTAGTCGAAGCTATGAGCAGTTCTTC. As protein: CASSRSYEQFF.

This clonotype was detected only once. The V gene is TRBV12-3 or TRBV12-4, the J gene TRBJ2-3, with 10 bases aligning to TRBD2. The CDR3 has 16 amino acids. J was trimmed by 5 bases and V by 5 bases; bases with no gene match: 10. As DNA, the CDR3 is TGTGCCAGCAGTACTTATAGCGGGGGGTTCGGAGATACGCAGTATTTT. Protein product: CASSTYSGGFGDTQYF.

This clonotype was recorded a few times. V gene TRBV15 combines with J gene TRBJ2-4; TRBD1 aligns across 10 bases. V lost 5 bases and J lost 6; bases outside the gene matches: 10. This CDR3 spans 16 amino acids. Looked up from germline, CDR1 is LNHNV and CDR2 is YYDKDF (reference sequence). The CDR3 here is CATSGAGTGVINIQYF. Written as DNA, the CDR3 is TGTGCCACCAGCGGTGCAGGGACAGGGGTAATAAACATTCAGTACTTC.

The CDR3 DNA is TGTGCCAGCAGTCGGACAGGGATAGCCAAAAACATTCAGTACTTC. Translation gives CASSRTGIAKNIQYF. V and J are TRBV28 and TRBJ2-4; 8 bases agree with TRBD1. The V segment lost 5 bases and the J segment 0 bases; nucleotides outside the gene matches: 3. The CDR3 has 15 residues. Germline-derived CDR1 and CDR2 are MDHEN and SYDVKM.

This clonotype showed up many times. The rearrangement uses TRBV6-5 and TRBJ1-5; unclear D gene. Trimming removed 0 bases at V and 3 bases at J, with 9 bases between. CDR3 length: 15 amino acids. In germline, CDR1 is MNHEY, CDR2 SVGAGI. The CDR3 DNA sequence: TGTGCCAGCAGTTACTCATCGGACCCCAATCAGCCCCAGCATTTT. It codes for CASSYSSDPNQPQHF.

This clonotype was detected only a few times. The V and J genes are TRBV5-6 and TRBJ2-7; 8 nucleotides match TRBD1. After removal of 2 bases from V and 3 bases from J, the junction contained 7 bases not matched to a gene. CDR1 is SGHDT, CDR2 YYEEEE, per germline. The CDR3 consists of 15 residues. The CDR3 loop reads CASSFRGTGVYEQYV. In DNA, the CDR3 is TGTGCCAGCAGCTTTCGCGGGACAGGTGTCTACGAGCAGTACGTC.

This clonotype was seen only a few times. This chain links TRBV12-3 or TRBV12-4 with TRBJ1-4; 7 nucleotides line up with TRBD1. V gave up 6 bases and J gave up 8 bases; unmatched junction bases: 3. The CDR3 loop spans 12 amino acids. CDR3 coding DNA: TGTGCCAGCAGGACAGGGAACGAAAAACTGTTTTTT. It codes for CASRTGNEKLFF.

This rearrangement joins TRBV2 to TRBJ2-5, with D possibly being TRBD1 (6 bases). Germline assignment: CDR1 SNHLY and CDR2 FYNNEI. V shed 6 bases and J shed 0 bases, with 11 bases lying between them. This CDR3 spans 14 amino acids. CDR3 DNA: TGTGCCAGCAGCGACTGGACAGACCAAGAGACCCAGTACTTC. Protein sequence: CASSDWTDQETQYF. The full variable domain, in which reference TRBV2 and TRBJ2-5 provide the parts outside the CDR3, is EPEVTQTPSHQVTQMGQEVILRCVPISNHLYFYWYRQILGQKVEFLVSFYNNEISEKSEIFDDQFSVERPDGSNFTLKIRSTKLEDSAMYFCASSDWTDQETQYFGPGTRLLVL.

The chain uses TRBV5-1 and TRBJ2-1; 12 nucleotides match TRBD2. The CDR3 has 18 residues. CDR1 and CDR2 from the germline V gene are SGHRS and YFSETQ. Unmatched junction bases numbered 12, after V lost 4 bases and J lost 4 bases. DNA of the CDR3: TGCGCCAGCAGCGTGGCACTAGCGGGGGGTTCGGATTACAATGAGCAGTTCTTC. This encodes CASSVALAGGSDYNEQFF.

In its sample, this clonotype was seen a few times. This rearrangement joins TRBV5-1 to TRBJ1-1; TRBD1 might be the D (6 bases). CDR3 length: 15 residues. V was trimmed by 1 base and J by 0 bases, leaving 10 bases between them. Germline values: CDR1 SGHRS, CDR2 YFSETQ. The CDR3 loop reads CASSLMTGLNTEAFF. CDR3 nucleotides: TGCGCCAGCAGCTTGATGACAGGCCTGAACACTGAAGCTTTCTTT.

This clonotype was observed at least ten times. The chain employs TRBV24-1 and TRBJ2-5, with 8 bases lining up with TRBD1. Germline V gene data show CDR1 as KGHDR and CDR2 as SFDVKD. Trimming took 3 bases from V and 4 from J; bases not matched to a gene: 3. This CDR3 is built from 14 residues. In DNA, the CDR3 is TGTGCCACCAGTGATCCGACAGGGGTAGAGACCCAGTACTTC. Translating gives CATSDPTGVETQYF.

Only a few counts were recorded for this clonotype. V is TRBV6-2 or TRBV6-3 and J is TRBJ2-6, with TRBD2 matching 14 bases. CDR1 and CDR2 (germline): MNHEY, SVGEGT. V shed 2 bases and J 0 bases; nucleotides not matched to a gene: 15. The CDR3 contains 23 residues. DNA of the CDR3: TGTGCCAGCAGTTACGAGAGGGGGGGACTAGCGGGAGTTCCAGGCTCTGGGGCCAACGTCCTGACTTTC. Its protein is CASSYERGGLAGVPGSGANVLTF.

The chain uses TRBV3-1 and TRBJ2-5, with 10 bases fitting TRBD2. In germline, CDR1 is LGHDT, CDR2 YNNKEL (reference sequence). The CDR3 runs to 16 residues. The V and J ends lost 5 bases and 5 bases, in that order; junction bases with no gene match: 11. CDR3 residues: CASSMRSGGAGETQYF. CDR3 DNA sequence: TGTGCCAGCAGCATGCGAAGCGGGGGGGCCGGGGAGACCCAGTACTTC.

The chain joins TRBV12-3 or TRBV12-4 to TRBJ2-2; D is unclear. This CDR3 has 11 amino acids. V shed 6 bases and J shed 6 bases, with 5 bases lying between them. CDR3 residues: CASRTAGELFF. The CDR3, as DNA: TGTGCCAGCAGAACAGCCGGGGAGCTGTTTTTT.

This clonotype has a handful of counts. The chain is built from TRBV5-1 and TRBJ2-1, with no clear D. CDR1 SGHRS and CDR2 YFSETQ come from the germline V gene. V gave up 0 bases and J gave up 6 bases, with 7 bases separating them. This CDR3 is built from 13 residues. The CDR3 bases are TGCGCCAGCAGCTTGGAGTACCGCAATGAGCAGTTCTTC. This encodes CASSLEYRNEQFF. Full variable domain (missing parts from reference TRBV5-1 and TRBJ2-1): KAGVTQTPRYLIKTRGQQVTLSCSPISGHRSVSWYQQTPGQGLQFLFEYFSETQRNKGNFPGRFSGRQFSNSRSEMNVSTLELGDSALYLCASSLEYRNEQFFGPGTRLTVL.

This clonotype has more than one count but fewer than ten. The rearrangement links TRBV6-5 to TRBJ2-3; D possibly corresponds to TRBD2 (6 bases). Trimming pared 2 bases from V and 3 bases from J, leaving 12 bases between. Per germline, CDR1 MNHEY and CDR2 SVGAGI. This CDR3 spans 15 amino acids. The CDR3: CASSYGSGVTDTQYF. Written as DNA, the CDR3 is TGTGCCAGCAGTTACGGTAGCGGCGTAACAGATACGCAGTATTTT.

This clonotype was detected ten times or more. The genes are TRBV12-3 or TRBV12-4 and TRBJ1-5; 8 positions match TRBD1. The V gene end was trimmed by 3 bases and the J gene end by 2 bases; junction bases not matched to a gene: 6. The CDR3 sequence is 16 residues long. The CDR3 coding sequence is TGTGCCAGCAGTTTTTCCCAGGGGGCAGGCAATCAGCCCCAGCATTTT. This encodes CASSFSQGAGNQPQHF.

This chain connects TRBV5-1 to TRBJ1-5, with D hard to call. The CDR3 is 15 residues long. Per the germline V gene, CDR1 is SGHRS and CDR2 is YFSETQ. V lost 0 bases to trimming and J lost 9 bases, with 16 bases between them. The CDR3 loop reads CASSLAGTEMWPQHF. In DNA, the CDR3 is TGCGCCAGCAGCTTGGCCGGAACGGAGATGTGGCCCCAGCATTTT.

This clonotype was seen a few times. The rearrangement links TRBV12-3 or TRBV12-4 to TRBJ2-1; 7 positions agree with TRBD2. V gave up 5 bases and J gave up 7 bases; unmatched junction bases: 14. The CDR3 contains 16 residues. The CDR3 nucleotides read TGTGCCAGCAGTATATACCGGGACTATTTCAGAAATGAGCAGTTCTTC. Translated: CASSIYRDYFRNEQFF.

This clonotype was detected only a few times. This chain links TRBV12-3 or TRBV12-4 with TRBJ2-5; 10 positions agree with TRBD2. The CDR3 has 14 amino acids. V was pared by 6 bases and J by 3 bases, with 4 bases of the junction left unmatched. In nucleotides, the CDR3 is TGTGCCAGCAGCGAGCGGGGGGGTAAAGAGACCCAGTACTTC. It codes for CASSERGGKETQYF.

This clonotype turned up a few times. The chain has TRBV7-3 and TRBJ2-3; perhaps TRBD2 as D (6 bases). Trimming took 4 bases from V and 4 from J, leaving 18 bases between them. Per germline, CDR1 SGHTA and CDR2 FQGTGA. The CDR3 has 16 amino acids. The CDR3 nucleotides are TGTGCCAGCAGCTCCGAACCCGGGGGAAGCGCAGATACGCAGTATTTT. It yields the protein CASSSEPGGSADTQYF.

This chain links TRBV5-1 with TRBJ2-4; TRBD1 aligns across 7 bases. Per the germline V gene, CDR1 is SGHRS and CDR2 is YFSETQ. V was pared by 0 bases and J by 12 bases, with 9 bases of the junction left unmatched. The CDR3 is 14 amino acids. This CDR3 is CASSLGDRERSQYF. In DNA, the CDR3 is TGCGCCAGCAGCTTGGGAGACAGGGAACGAAGTCAGTACTTC.